The 32 T cell receptor beta chains given below trace back to one sample, sequenced in a study of blood T cell repertoires in COVID-19. Profiled with immunoSEQ multiplex PCR; TCRdb holds only in-frame clones, not every one. The repertoire has under 250,000 clones, roughly 84% of them found once; the top ten carry roughly 3%. The sample comprised peripheral blood. The receptors originated from a woman aged 25-40 years who had recovered from COVID-19.

The J gene is TRBJ2-1, the V gene TRBV4-1; 10 nucleotides align to TRBD2. The length of the CDR3 is 18 residues. CDR1 and CDR2 from the germline V gene are MGHRA and YSYEKL. The ends lost 0 bases at V and 3 bases at J; junction bases unmatched: 8. The CDR3 region is CASSQDRASGSLYNEQFF. CDR3 sequence (DNA): TGCGCCAGCAGCCAAGATCGGGCTAGCGGGAGTCTCTACAATGAGCAGTTCTTC.

This sequence joins TRBV7-6 and TRBJ1-5, with D possibly being TRBD1 (6 bases). CDR3 length equals 16 residues. Trimming took 1 base from V and 1 from J, leaving 11 bases between them. Germline V gene data show CDR1 as SGHVS and CDR2 as FNYEAQ. The CDR3: CASSLGEGGSNQPQHF. The CDR3 nucleotides read TGTGCCAGCAGCTTAGGGGAGGGGGGCAGCAATCAGCCCCAGCATTTT.

J is TRBJ2-3 and V is TRBV10-2; D unresolved. The CDR3 has 12 residues. Germline loops: CDR1 WSHSY, CDR2 SAAADI. Trimming took off 5 bases at V and 7 bases at J, with 10 bases between the two ends. As DNA, the CDR3 is TGCGCCAGCAGTCTGTCTGAGTATACGCAGTATTTT. It translates to CASSLSEYTQYF.

This chain joins TRBV5-6 and TRBJ1-2; D is unclear. The CDR3 covers 16 residues. The V end was cut by 4 bases, the J end by 4 bases, with 20 bases between. In germline, CDR1 is SGHDT, CDR2 YYEEEE. The DNA of the CDR3 is TGTGCCAGCAGCCCTCCAAGTCTACAGACGATCTATGGCTACACCTTC. Its protein is CASSPPSLQTIYGYTF.

This chain uses TRBV6-1 with TRBJ2-3, with D possibly matching TRBD2 (6 bases). CDR1 and CDR2 from the germline V gene are MNHNS and SASEGT. Trimming pared 2 bases from V and 9 bases from J, leaving 24 bases between. The CDR3 totals 17 residues. CDR3 sequence (DNA): TGTGCCAGCAGTGAAAGGTTCGGCGGGGACTTTGGCGGGACGCAGTATTTT. It specifies CASSERFGGDFGGTQYF.

J is TRBJ2-7 and V is TRBV5-5; TRBD2 matches at 10 bases. CDR3 length equals 16 residues. Trimming at V came to 2 bases and at J to 4 bases, leaving 9 bases not matched to a gene. Germline-derived CDR1 and CDR2 are SGHKS and YYEKEE (reference sequence). The CDR3 region has the DNA TGTGCCAGCAGCTTCATCGTGGTAGCGGGAGGTTACGAGCAGTACTTC. Amino acids: CASSFIVVAGGYEQYF. Full variable domain (missing parts from reference TRBV5-5 and TRBJ2-7): DAGVTQSPTHLIKTRGQQVTLRCSPISGHKSVSWYQQVLGQGPQFIFQYYEKEERGRGNFPDRFSARQFPNYSSELNVNALLLGDSALYLCASSFIVVAGGYEQYFGPGTRLTVT.

V gene TRBV9 combines with J gene TRBJ1-1, with TRBD1 identical over 7 bases. The V and J ends lost 3 bases and 2 bases, in that order; junction bases with no gene match: 7. Germline loops: CDR1 SGDLS, CDR2 YYNGEE. This CDR3 has 15 residues. CDR3 nucleotide sequence: TGTGCCAGCAGCGCAACCGGGACAGTAAACACTGAAGCTTTCTTT. Translating it yields CASSATGTVNTEAFF.

V and J are TRBV5-5 and TRBJ2-7; TRBD1 might be the D (5 bases). This CDR3 region has 11 residues. Germline CDR1 reads SGHKS; CDR2 reads YYEKEE (reference sequence). V was pared by 6 bases and J by 7 bases, with 11 bases between. CDR3 bases: TGTGCCAGCACTCAGGGCAAGGAGCAGTACTTC. It codes for CASTQGKEQYF.

This chain uses TRBV19 with TRBJ1-4, with TRBD1 identical over 12 bases. There are 17 residues in the CDR3. Germline trimming cut 6 bases from V and 3 bases from J; bases unmatched to any gene: 8. Germline V gene sequence: CDR1 LNHDA, CDR2 SQIVND (reference sequence). CDR3 sequence (DNA): TGTGCCAGTAGCCGGCCGGGACAGGGGGCCGCTAATGAAAAACTGTTTTTT. Its translation is CASSRPGQGAANEKLFF.

The V gene is TRBV11-2, the J gene TRBJ2-3; no clear D gene. Germline V gives CDR1 SGHAT, CDR2 FQNNGV. This CDR3 region has 13 residues. The V and J ends lost 0 bases and 4 bases respectively, with 5 bases between them. The CDR3 region has the DNA TGTGCCAGCAGCTTAGATTCCGCAGATACGCAGTATTTT. Amino acids: CASSLDSADTQYF. Supplemented by reference TRBV11-2 and TRBJ2-3, the full variable domain reads EAGVAQSPRYKIIEKRQSVAFWCNPISGHATLYWYQQILGQGPKLLIQFQNNGVVDDSQLPKDRFSAERLKGVDSTLKIQPAKLEDSAVYLCASSLDSADTQYFGPGTRLTVL.

Concerning this clone: This same CDR3 is encoded by further DNA sequences in the sample. The chain joins TRBV28 to TRBJ2-5; TRBD1 is a possible D gene (6 bases). CDR3 length equals 13 residues. Germline values: CDR1 MDHEN, CDR2 SYDVKM. V was pared by 5 bases and J by 2 bases, with 9 bases between. This chain's CDR3 is CASSLGQQETQYF. In nucleotides, the CDR3 is TGTGCCAGCAGTCTCGGACAGCAAGAGACCCAGTACTTC.

This sequence joins TRBV2 and TRBJ2-7, with 9 bases fitting TRBD2. Trimming at V came to 7 bases and at J to 2 bases, leaving 9 bases not matched to a gene. CDR3 length: 15 residues. Germline loops: CDR1 SNHLY, CDR2 FYNNEI. The CDR3 reads CASKASGVTAYEQYF. The CDR3 DNA reads TGTGCCAGCAAGGCTAGCGGGGTGACCGCCTACGAGCAGTACTTC.

The CDR3 DNA is TGTGCCTGGAGTGTGGGCAGGGGGAGTGAAAAACTGTTTTTT. Protein: CAWSVGRGSEKLFF. This chain uses TRBV30 with TRBJ1-4; 7 positions match TRBD1. The trim removed 0 bases at V and 7 bases at J, leaving 5 bases unmatched. CDR3 length: 14 amino acids. Germline V lookup: CDR1 GTSNPN, CDR2 SVGIG (reference sequence).

J is TRBJ2-2 and V is TRBV9, with 12 bases fitting TRBD2. V gave up 5 bases and J gave up 5 bases; unmatched junction bases: 1. Per the germline V gene, CDR1 is SGDLS and CDR2 is YYNGEE. CDR3 size: 14 residues. CDR3 loop: CASSGTSGTGELFF. In DNA form, the CDR3 reads TGTGCCAGCAGTGGGACTAGCGGGACCGGGGAGCTGTTTTTT.

The chain uses TRBV5-4 and TRBJ2-2, with a weak D call TRBD2 (6 bases). Trimming pared 0 bases from V and 4 bases from J, leaving 13 bases between. The germline V gene encodes CDR1 SGHNT and CDR2 YYREEE (reference sequence). This CDR3 is 16 amino acids long. CDR3 protein: CASSLAVGGPTGELFF. As DNA, the CDR3 is TGTGCCAGCAGCTTGGCTGTGGGGGGACCCACCGGGGAGCTGTTTTTT.

The gene calls are TRBV5-1 and TRBJ2-3; no clear D gene. This CDR3 is built from 14 residues. V lost 0 bases, J lost 3 bases, and 8 bases lay in between. Germline lookup yields CDR1 SGHRS and CDR2 YFSETQ. CDR3 DNA sequence: TGCGCCAGCAGCTTGGGTGGCATAACAGATACGCAGTATTTT. It specifies CASSLGGITDTQYF.

This sequence joins TRBV7-9 and TRBJ2-3, with 15 nucleotides matching TRBD2. The trim removed 5 bases at V and 5 bases at J, leaving 2 bases unmatched. This CDR3 spans 15 amino acids. Germline CDR1 is SEHNR and CDR2 is FQNEAQ (reference sequence). CDR3: CASSTGLAGGDTQYF. CDR3 coding DNA: TGTGCCAGCAGCACGGGACTAGCGGGAGGAGATACGCAGTATTTT.

Details on this clone: This may be a read error, as it is one base from a much larger clone. Other DNA sequences of this sample code for an identical CDR3. The chain joins TRBV11-2 to TRBJ1-1; D gene uncertain. Trimming took off 3 bases at V and 1 base at J, with 6 bases between the two ends. Per germline, CDR1 SGHAT and CDR2 FQNNGV. CDR3 length: 13 amino acids. The CDR3 DNA reads TGTGCCAGCAGCTTGGCAGGGAACACTGAAGCTTTCTTT. Protein: CASSLAGNTEAFF.

A few counts support this clone. The chain recombines TRBV7-8 with TRBJ2-7; D is perhaps TRBD1 (5 bases). Deletions cut 5 bases from V and 3 bases from J, with 11 bases between. The CDR3 is 13 amino acids. The V gene's germline CDR1 is SGHVS and CDR2 FQNEAQ. In nucleotides, the CDR3 is TGTGCCAGCAGCCGGACACGGAACTACGAGCAGTACTTC. It specifies CASSRTRNYEQYF.

This clone was found once. CDR3: CASSNRVANYGYTF. DNA of the CDR3: TGTGCCAGCAGTAACAGGGTAGCCAACTATGGCTACACCTTC. This chain joins TRBV6-5 and TRBJ1-2; the D gene is possibly TRBD1 (6 bases). CDR1 is MNHEY, CDR2 SVGAGI, per germline. The ends were cut back, 5 bases at V and 2 bases at J, with 12 bases in the middle. This CDR3 spans 14 amino acids.

The J gene is TRBJ2-3, the V gene TRBV10-3; D gene ambiguous. V lost 11 bases, J lost 6 bases, and 15 bases lay in between. Germline V gene sequence: CDR1 ENHRY, CDR2 SYGVKD. The CDR3 extends over 12 amino acids. The CDR3, as DNA: TGTGCCGGCCGCGGTGGGTCCGATACGCAGTATTTT. Translated: CAGRGGSDTQYF.

This rearrangement joins TRBV28 to TRBJ2-5; D is perhaps TRBD1 (6 bases). The germline V gene has CDR1 MDHEN and CDR2 SYDVKM. CDR3 length: 13 residues. Deletions cut 4 bases from V and 4 bases from J, with 10 bases between. The CDR3 sequence is CASSYRVGETQYF. The DNA of the CDR3 is TGTGCCAGCAGTTACAGGGTAGGAGAGACCCAGTACTTC.

This rearrangement joins TRBV7-2 to TRBJ1-1; 11 nucleotides match TRBD1. This CDR3 spans 15 amino acids. Trimming cost V 2 bases and J 3 bases; bases outside gene matches: 2. Per the germline V gene, CDR1 is SGHTA and CDR2 is FQGNSA. The CDR3 DNA sequence: TGTGCCAGCAGCTTATGGACAGGGGGCGACACTGAAGCTTTCTTT. Translation: CASSLWTGGDTEAFF. Supplemented by reference TRBV7-2 and TRBJ1-1, the full variable domain reads GAGVSQSPSNKVTEKGKDVELRCDPISGHTALYWYRQSLGQGLEFLIYFQGNSAPDKSGLPSDRFSAERTGGSVSTLTIQRTQQEDSAVYLCASSLWTGGDTEAFFGQGTRLTVV.

The genes are TRBV27 and TRBJ1-1, with D unclear. Germline assignment: CDR1 MNHEY and CDR2 SMNVEV (reference sequence). V was clipped by 3 bases and J by 4 bases, with 12 bases between them. The CDR3 loop spans 14 amino acids. The CDR3 sequence is CASSLGSLVTEAFF. DNA of the CDR3: TGTGCCAGCAGTTTGGGCAGCTTGGTCACTGAAGCTTTCTTT.

The chain combines TRBV27 with TRBJ2-7; TRBD2 is a possible D gene (5 bases). CDR1 MNHEY and CDR2 SMNVEV come from the germline V gene (reference sequence). Trimming removed 5 bases at V and 2 bases at J, with 13 bases between. This CDR3 is 14 amino acids long. Here the CDR3 DNA reads TGTGCCAGCAGTCCACGACGGAGGACCTACGAGCAGTACTTC. This codes for CASSPRRRTYEQYF.

The chain combines TRBV7-9 with TRBJ2-7; perhaps TRBD2 as D (6 bases). Between the trimmed V and J ends, which lost 5 bases and 2 bases, there was a span of 16 bases. The length of the CDR3 is 15 residues. CDR1 is SEHNR, CDR2 FQNEAQ, per germline (reference sequence). CDR3 DNA: TGTGCCAGCAGCCAACACGGGGGTGCGACCTACGAGCAGTACTTC. It translates to CASSQHGGATYEQYF.

For this clone: Because the CDR3's place on the DNA is in doubt, the DNA is left out and the CDR3 is given as listed by TCRdb. The rearrangement uses TRBV2 and TRBJ1-2; the tabulated D call, TRBD1, remains unverified against the DNA. In germline, CDR1 is SNHLY, CDR2 FYNNEI. The CDR3 length is 14 residues, termini included. The CDR3 sequence: CASNWGQGSSGCTF.

In its sample, this clone was seen many times. The V and J genes are TRBV3-1 (or the pseudogene TRBV3-2) and TRBJ2-7; D is possibly TRBD1 (5 bases). Germline CDR1 and CDR2: LGHDT and YNNKEL (reference sequence). This CDR3 contains 14 residues. With 3 bases removed from V and 4 bases from J, the gap between germline ends came to 13 bases. The CDR3 region is CASSQFTGPYEQYF. Here the CDR3 DNA reads TGTGCCAGCAGCCAGTTTACAGGACCTTACGAGCAGTACTTC.

This clone was recorded once. J is TRBJ2-3 and V is TRBV20-1; D call uncertain. The length of the CDR3 is 15 residues. Per the germline V gene, CDR1 is DFQATT and CDR2 is SNEGSKA (reference sequence). The V end was cut by 3 bases, the J end by 0 bases, with 13 bases between. CDR3 loop: CSASGLVVSTDTQYF. CDR3 DNA sequence: TGCAGTGCTAGTGGGCTAGTTGTCAGCACAGATACGCAGTATTTT.

This chain joins TRBV5-1 and TRBJ2-3; TRBD2 matches 8 bases. Trimming removed 3 bases from V and 8 bases from J; junction bases left unmatched: 5. Germline assignment: CDR1 SGHRS and CDR2 YFSETQ. The CDR3 extends over 13 amino acids. The CDR3 DNA follows: TGCGCCAGCAGCTCCGGGAGGGTTCGTACGCAGTATTTT. Protein sequence: CASSSGRVRTQYF. Full variable domain (rest looked up from reference TRBV5-1 and TRBJ2-3): KAGVTQTPRYLIKTRGQQVTLSCSPISGHRSVSWYQQTPGQGLQFLFEYFSETQRNKGNFPGRFSGRQFSNSRSEMNVSTLELGDSALYLCASSSGRVRTQYFGPGTRLTVL.

The rearrangement joins TRBV10-1 to TRBJ2-5, with D maybe TRBD2 (5 bases). CDR3 length equals 12 residues. Trimming took 0 bases from V and 13 from J, leaving 12 bases between them. Germline CDR1 is WNHNN and CDR2 is SYGVQD (reference sequence). The CDR3 nucleotides are TGCGCCAGCAGTGAGTCGAGCGGCGTTCCGTACTTC. This sequence encodes CASSESSGVPYF.

J is TRBJ1-6 and V is TRBV30; no definite D call. The CDR3 runs 13 residues. V was cut by 1 base and J by 7 bases, with 8 bases left in between. Germline CDR1 and CDR2: GTSNPN and SVGIG (reference sequence). The CDR3, as DNA: TGTGCCTGGAGTGCCCGCGGGAATTCACCCCTCCACTTT. Residues: CAWSARGNSPLHF.